This T cell receptor (beta chain) was captured in a study of OX40 agonist ivuxolimab in advanced cancers. This clone was recorded a few times. With V trimmed by 2 bases and J by 0 bases, 1 base remained unmatched. The CDR3 is 14 amino acids. Germline assignment: CDR1 SGHTA and CDR2 FQGTGA. TCRdb keeps only in-frame clones here, not all; method: immunoSEQ multiplex PCR. This sample has around 94,000 clones, with approximately 90% found just once. Enrollment shut out patients with autoimmune disease history or systemic immunosuppression. The chain uses TRBV7-3 and TRBJ2-7, with 7 bases fitting TRBD1. The TCR was taken from an adult with an advanced solid tumor such as melanoma, head and neck, liver or kidney cancer. This sample comprised CD4+ or CD8+ T cells sorted from blood, obtained in a trial of the OX40 agonist ivuxolimab. CDR3 amino acids: CASSLGDSSYEQYF. Written as DNA, the CDR3 is TGTGCCAGCAGCTTAGGGGACAGCTCCTACGAGCAGTACTTC.